These 15 T cell receptor beta chains share one sample of origin, sequenced in a study of cytomegalovirus exposure and HLA in healthy donors. Assay used: immunoSEQ multiplex PCR; TCRdb lists only in-frame clones, some missing. The top ten hold around 12% of the sample, which has 250,000 or so clones, more than 85% seen once. The sample was PBMCs. These receptors were obtained from a man between 18 and 35 years old in good health and CMV-seropositive.

The chain combines TRBV7-9 with TRBJ2-3; 15 positions match TRBD2. Trimming at V came to 4 bases and at J to 8 bases, leaving 10 bases not matched to a gene. The CDR3 consists of 17 residues. Germline CDR1 is SEHNR and CDR2 is FQNEAQ (reference sequence). Here the CDR3 reads CASSWGSGLAGGVTQYF. The CDR3 nucleotides are TGTGCCAGCAGCTGGGGATCCGGACTAGCGGGAGGGGTTACGCAGTATTTT.

The count of this clone is one. Written as DNA, the CDR3 is TGCGCCAGCAGCTTAGGACAGAATGAGTACAATGAGCAGTTCTTC. Translation: CASSLGQNEYNEQFF. V is TRBV5-1 and J is TRBJ2-1, with TRBD1 as a possible D gene (6 bases). The V end lost 2 bases, the J end lost 4 bases, and 13 bases lay between the germline ends. The CDR3 loop spans 15 amino acids. CDR1 and CDR2 from the germline V gene are SGHRS and YFSETQ.

This rearrangement joins TRBV14 to TRBJ2-7; D call uncertain. Trimming stripped 1 base from V and 0 bases from J, with 10 bases between. The CDR3 runs 15 residues. Germline-derived CDR1 and CDR2 are SGHDN and FVKESK. CDR3 DNA sequence: TGTGCCAGCAGCCAAGTAGTAAGCGCCTCCTACGAGCAGTACTTC. It encodes CASSQVVSASYEQYF.

This chain connects TRBV9 to TRBJ2-7, with TRBD2 matching 7 bases. Trimming at V came to 3 bases and at J to 5 bases, leaving 5 bases not matched to a gene. There are 13 residues in the CDR3. Germline V gene data show CDR1 as SGDLS and CDR2 as YYNGEE. CDR3 DNA sequence: TGTGCCAGCAGCGAGGGGCTAGCGGACGAGCAGTACTTC. Its translation is CASSEGLADEQYF.

The gene calls are TRBV30 and TRBJ2-2; D is unclear. The CDR3 length is 12 residues. V was trimmed by 3 bases and J by 4 bases, leaving 6 bases between them. CDR1 is GTSNPN, CDR2 SVGIG, per germline (reference sequence). In DNA, the CDR3 is TGTGCCTGGAGATTGGTCACCGGGGAGCTGTTTTTT. This encodes CAWRLVTGELFF.

The rearrangement links TRBV6-5 to TRBJ1-5; D ambiguous. In germline, CDR1 is MNHEY, CDR2 SVGAGI. V dropped 6 bases and J dropped 5 bases, with 17 bases sitting between them. This CDR3 comprises 15 residues. The CDR3 nucleotides are TGTGCCAGCAGCATCGCAGGCTCTCGGGATCAGCCCCAGCATTTT. It yields the protein CASSIAGSRDQPQHF.

This rearrangement joins TRBV27 to TRBJ2-2; 9 bases match TRBD1. Germline CDR1 is MNHEY and CDR2 is SMNVEV (reference sequence). V shed 5 bases and J 6 bases; nucleotides not matched to a gene: 4. The CDR3 loop spans 14 amino acids. This CDR3 reads CASSHRGRPGELFF. CDR3 DNA: TGTGCCAGCAGTCACAGGGGGCGGCCCGGGGAGCTGTTTTTT.

CDR3 bases: TGCGCCAGCAGTCTAGCGGGAGGCCCCGAGCAGTACTTC. As protein: CASSLAGGPEQYF. J is TRBJ2-7 and V is TRBV5-1; 11 bases line up with TRBD2. CDR3 length: 13 amino acids. Per the germline V gene, CDR1 is SGHRS and CDR2 is YFSETQ. J was trimmed by 6 bases and V by 5 bases; bases with no gene match: 4. The full variable domain, its missing parts supplied by reference TRBV5-1 and TRBJ2-7, is KAGVTQTPRYLIKTRGQQVTLSCSPISGHRSVSWYQQTPGQGLQFLFEYFSETQRNKGNFPGRFSGRQFSNSRSEMNVSTLELGDSALYLCASSLAGGPEQYFGPGTRLTVT.

The chain combines TRBV30 with TRBJ2-2; D gene uncertain. V gave up 2 bases and J gave up 4 bases, with 5 bases separating them. In germline, CDR1 is GTSNPN, CDR2 SVGIG (reference sequence). The CDR3 extends over 12 amino acids. CDR3 nucleotides: TGTGCCTGGAGTCGGACCACCGGGGAGCTGTTTTTT. It codes for CAWSRTTGELFF.

The chain couples TRBV5-1 to TRBJ2-1, with 7 bases fitting TRBD2. The CDR3 extends over 16 amino acids. Looked up from germline, CDR1 is SGHRS and CDR2 is YFSETQ. The trim removed 3 bases at V and 0 bases at J, leaving 6 bases unmatched. The CDR3 here is CASSYGLEGSYNEQFF. The CDR3 DNA sequence: TGCGCCAGCAGCTACGGACTAGAAGGCTCCTACAATGAGCAGTTCTTC.

This clone was observed a single time. The genes are TRBV5-1 and TRBJ2-7; 7 bases are shared with TRBD1. J lost 2 bases, V lost 4 bases, and 12 bases had no gene match. CDR1 and CDR2 (germline): SGHRS, YFSETQ. The CDR3 has 16 amino acids. CDR3 nucleotides: TGCGCCAGCAGCACCGGAACAGGGGCGGATACCTACGAGCAGTACTTC. Its translation: CASSTGTGADTYEQYF.

The chain carries TRBV7-2 and TRBJ2-1, with D unresolved. The V gene lost 5 bases and the J gene lost 10 bases, with 9 bases spanning the gap. This CDR3 comprises 11 residues. CDR1 and CDR2 (germline): SGHTA, FQGNSA. The CDR3, as DNA: TGTGCCAGCAGCCTGAACGGGGAGCAGTTCTTC. It yields the protein CASSLNGEQFF.

V gene TRBV6-1 combines with J gene TRBJ1-3; D ambiguous. The CDR3 sequence is 12 residues long. The V gene lost 8 bases and the J gene lost 4 bases, with 9 bases spanning the gap. The V gene's germline CDR1 is MNHNS and CDR2 SASEGT. CDR3 in amino acids: CASFRPGNTIYF. CDR3 bases: TGTGCCAGCTTCCGACCGGGAAACACCATATATTTT.

With regard to this clone: The sample has other DNA sequences that encode this CDR3 too. V gene TRBV15 combines with J gene TRBJ1-1, with TRBD1 as a possible D gene (5 bases). The CDR3 totals 14 residues. The ends were cut back, 0 bases at V and 1 base at J, with 6 bases in the middle. Germline CDR1 is LNHNV and CDR2 is YYDKDF (reference sequence). The CDR3 loop is CATSRDRGNTEAFF. The CDR3 nucleotides read TGTGCCACCAGCAGAGATAGGGGGAACACTGAAGCTTTCTTT.

V is TRBV19 and J is TRBJ1-2; D not resolved. CDR3 length: 12 residues. The germline V gene has CDR1 LNHDA and CDR2 SQIVND (reference sequence). V shed 1 base and J shed 4 bases, with 4 bases lying between them. For the CDR3, the DNA is TGTGCCAGTAGTATAGGTCCCTATGGCTACACCTTC. It translates to CASSIGPYGYTF. Variable domain in full (rest from reference TRBV19 and TRBJ1-2): DGGITQSPKYLFRKEGQNVTLSCEQNLNHDAMYWYRQDPGQGLRLIYYSQIVNDFQKGDIAEGYSVSREKKESFPLTVTSAQKNPTAFYLCASSIGPYGYTFGSGTRLTVV.